Sequencing of this TCR beta chain was carried out in a study of cytomegalovirus exposure and HLA in healthy donors. Study-wide results and caveats: When analyzed later, the rates of TCR association showed variation by HLA locus, with DRB1 the most and HLA-C the fewest. In a later analysis, about 17,000 TCR beta sequences were associated with HLA alleles at 0.05 false discovery rate.

Concerning this clone: Its antigen is currently unknown.

The PCR used 60 Vbeta and 13 Jbeta primers. The table came from immunoSEQ multiplex PCR; TCRdb's copy has only in-frame clones and leaves some out. The data contain around 180,000 clones, roughly 87% of them singletons. The sequence was collected from a girl less than two years old in good health and CMV-seronegative. Sequencing was performed on PBMCs.

The CDR3 nucleotides read TGTGCCAGCAGCATAACAGGGGGCCGCTACTCCCTCGAGCAGTACTTC. Protein product: CASSITGGRYSLEQYF. The J gene is TRBJ2-7, the V gene TRBV5-8, with 9 nucleotides matching TRBD1. V shed 4 bases and J 6 bases; nucleotides not matched to a gene: 14. Per germline, CDR1 SGHTS and CDR2 YDEGEE. CDR3 length: 16 amino acids.